The entry below describes one TCR beta chain. Its target antigen remains unknown. No quality values exist for individual bases; no much larger clone is one base distant. This entry comes from a study of shared clonotypes between healthy human individuals (dated by TCRdb to 2018 to 2020). Study-level background: The cohort included three men and two women between 18 and 49 years of age. For each donor, CD4 naive and CD4 memory were each run on three plates, CD8 naive on two plates, and CD8 memory on one plate. Blood TCR repertoires of four to six healthy adults were deeply sequenced to estimate repertoire size and the extent of clonotype sharing between individuals. To increase sequencing depth and limit assay-specific biases, different laboratories used diverse techniques to prepare libraries and sequence TCR repertoires. Per donor, leukapheresis produced somewhere between about 0.94 and 9.5 billion PBMCs. What the authors observed across the whole study: The small number of donors limited the genetic and exposure-history diversity represented. Sampling was restricted to blood, and TCR repertoires in tissue are likely to differ from TCR repertoires in blood. Across several donors, 4.5% to 6.5% of naive CD4, approximately 3.6% of naive CD8, 2% to 2.5% of memory CD4, and around 0.4% of memory CD8 clonotypes were shared. Estimated clonotype richness was generally larger for naive than for memory subsets. Pairwise subsampling led to the expectation that sequencing depth would affect the degree of clonotype sharing among donors. Clonotypes shared by all four sorted-subset donors showed higher generation probabilities than non-shared clonotypes. Incomplete sequencing was indicated by rarefaction of sorted-subset datasets, despite the large sequencing depth.

Using the deep immunoSEQ assay, multiplex PCR amplified TCR CDR3 regions from genomic DNA. For each cell subset, the extracted genomic DNA was distributed evenly across all wells of several immunoSEQ 96-well plates, and each plate served as one replicate. For sorted subsets, each replicate PCR was loaded with roughly 190 ng genomic DNA, equivalent to 30,000 or so T cell genomes. Purified libraries were quantified with a Qubit 3.0 fluorometer, sized on a Bioanalyzer 2100, and re-quantified with the KAPA Library Quantification kit. Every immunoSEQ 96-well plate was sequenced on a separate single-read 150-cycle Illumina NextSeq 550 flow cell. As for the authors' bioinformatics: Because the immunoSEQ output held only junctional sequences and lacked quality scores, the filtering could not match the filtering applied to full-length reads. Sequences were annotated with PyIR, a Python wrapper for IgBLAST v1.9, and V/J genes and CDR3 were assigned using IMGT germline references. Any read was removed if the V/J assignment was weak (E-value above 1e-6), the CDR3 was missing, or the read contained stop codons, out-of-frame junctions, or ambiguous translated residues. V3J clonotypes were defined as sequences sharing an identical inferred V gene, J gene, and CDR3 amino acid sequence. To compute the percentage overlap between repertoires, the number of shared unique clonotypes was divided by the size of the smaller repertoire. Repertoire richness was assessed with RTK rarefaction, the Chao1 estimator, and Recon v2.1 estimates of unobserved clonotypes. Generation probabilities were computed with OLGA for all TCRbeta clonotypes obtained by the gDNA method from several donors. TCRdb stores this immuneACCESS table with in-frame sequences only. Part of the clones is absent; in the studies checked, under half of the shortfall reflects unresolved V genes, and no reason is known for the rest. D and trimming were read from the DNA, whereas the V and J calls and clone size are those reported in that table. The sample has approximately 1,000,000 clones on record, about 72% of them singletons. 0.89% of the sample is in the top ten clones.

The donors were healthy, HIV-negative adults who had no recently reported acute infections or vaccinations. Every donor was a Caucasian adult living in Nashville, Tennessee, USA. Magnetic negative selection was used to enrich CD4+ T cells, after which naive cells were positively selected on CD45RA and the negative fraction became the memory subset. After blood collection by leukapheresis, PBMCs were isolated using Ficoll-Histopaque density gradient centrifugation and then cryopreserved in the vapor phase of liquid nitrogen. Purity and quantity of every magnetically sorted T cell population were checked by analytical flow cytometry. Genomic DNA was isolated from every sorted fraction and measured by UV absorbance on a Nanodrop 2000c. Sequenced: memory CD4+ T cells from PBMCs. The sample's cell subset or site label, decoded: CD45RA-negative fraction. The TCR sequence derives from a man aged 18 to 35 in good health. Some clones in this sample may be carry-over from other donors' samples.

For the CDR3, the sequence is CASSRLLAASYNEQFF. The nucleotides are TGTGCCAGCAGCCGACTACTAGCGGCCTCCTACAATGAGCAGTTCTTC. The chain links TRBV7-8 with TRBJ2-1; 8 central bases correspond to TRBD2. V ends up 5 bases short and J 0 bases short, with an unmatched junction base count of 6. The germline V gene encodes CDR1 SGHVS and CDR2 FQNEAQ. The CDR3 numbers 16 residues from cysteine through phenylalanine. Here the CDR3 DNA is all that survives: 48 bases in frame from base 1.